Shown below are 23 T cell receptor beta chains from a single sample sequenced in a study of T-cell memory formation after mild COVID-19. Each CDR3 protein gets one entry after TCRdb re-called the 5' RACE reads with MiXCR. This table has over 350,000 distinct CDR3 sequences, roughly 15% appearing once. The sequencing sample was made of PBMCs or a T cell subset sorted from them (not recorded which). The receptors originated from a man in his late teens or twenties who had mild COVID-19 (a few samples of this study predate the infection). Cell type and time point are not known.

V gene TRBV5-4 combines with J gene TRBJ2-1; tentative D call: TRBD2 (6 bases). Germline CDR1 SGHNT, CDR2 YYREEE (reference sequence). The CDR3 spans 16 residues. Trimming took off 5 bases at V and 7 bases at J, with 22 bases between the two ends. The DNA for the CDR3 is TGTGCCAGCAGTTGGGGGGAAACCAAACCTTGGAATGAGCAGTTCTTC. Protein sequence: CASSWGETKPWNEQFF.

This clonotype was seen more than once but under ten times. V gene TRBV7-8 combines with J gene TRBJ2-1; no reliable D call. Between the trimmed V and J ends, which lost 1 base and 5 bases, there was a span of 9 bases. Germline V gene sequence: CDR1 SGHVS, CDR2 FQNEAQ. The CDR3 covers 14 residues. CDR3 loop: CASSLDGYHNEQFF. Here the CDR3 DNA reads TGTGCCAGCAGCTTAGACGGCTACCACAATGAGCAGTTCTTC.

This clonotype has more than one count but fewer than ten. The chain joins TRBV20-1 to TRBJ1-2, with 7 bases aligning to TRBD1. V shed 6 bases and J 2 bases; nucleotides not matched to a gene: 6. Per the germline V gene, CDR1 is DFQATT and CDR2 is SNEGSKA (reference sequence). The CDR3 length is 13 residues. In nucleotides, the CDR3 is TGCAGTGCCTCAGGGGGGGCAAACTATGGCTACACCTTC. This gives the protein CSASGGANYGYTF.

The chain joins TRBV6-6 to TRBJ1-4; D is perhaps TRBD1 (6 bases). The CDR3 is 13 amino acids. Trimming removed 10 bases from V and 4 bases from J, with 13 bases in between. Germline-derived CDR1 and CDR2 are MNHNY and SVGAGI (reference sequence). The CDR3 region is CANSGQINEKLFF. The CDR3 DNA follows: TGTGCCAACTCCGGACAGATTAATGAAAAACTGTTTTTT.

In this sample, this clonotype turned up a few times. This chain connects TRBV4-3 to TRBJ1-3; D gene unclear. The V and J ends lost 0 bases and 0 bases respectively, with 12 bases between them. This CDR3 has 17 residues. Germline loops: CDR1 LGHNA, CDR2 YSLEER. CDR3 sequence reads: CASSQELLPASGNTIYF. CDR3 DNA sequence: TGCGCCAGCAGCCAAGAGTTACTACCCGCCTCTGGAAACACCATATATTTT.

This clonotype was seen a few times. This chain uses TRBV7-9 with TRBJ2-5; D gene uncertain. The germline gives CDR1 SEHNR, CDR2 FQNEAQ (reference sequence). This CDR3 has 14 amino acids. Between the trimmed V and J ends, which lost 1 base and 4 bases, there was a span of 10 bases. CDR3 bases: TGTGCCAGCAGCTTAGTCATAAAGGGAGAGACCCAGTACTTC. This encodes CASSLVIKGETQYF.

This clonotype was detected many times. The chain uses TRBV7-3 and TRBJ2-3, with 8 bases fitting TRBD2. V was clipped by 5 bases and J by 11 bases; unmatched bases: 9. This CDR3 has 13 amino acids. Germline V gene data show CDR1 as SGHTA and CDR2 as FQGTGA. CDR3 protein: CASSPRRGGGQYF. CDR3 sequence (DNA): TGTGCCAGCAGCCCCCGCCGGGGGGGGGGGCAGTATTTT.

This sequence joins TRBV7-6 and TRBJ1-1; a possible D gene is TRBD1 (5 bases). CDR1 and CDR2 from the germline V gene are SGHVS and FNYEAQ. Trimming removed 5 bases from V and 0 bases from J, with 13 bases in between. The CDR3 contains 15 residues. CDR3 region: CASSPPGGMNTEAFF. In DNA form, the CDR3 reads TGTGCCAGCAGCCCGCCTGGGGGGATGAACACTGAAGCTTTCTTT.

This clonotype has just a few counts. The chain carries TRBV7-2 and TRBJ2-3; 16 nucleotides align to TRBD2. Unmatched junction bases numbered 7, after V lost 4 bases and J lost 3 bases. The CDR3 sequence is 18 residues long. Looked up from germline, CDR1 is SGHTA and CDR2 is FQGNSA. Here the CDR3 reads CASSSSGTSGGATDTQYF. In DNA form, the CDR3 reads TGTGCCAGCAGCTCATCCGGGACTAGCGGGGGGGCAACAGATACGCAGTATTTT.

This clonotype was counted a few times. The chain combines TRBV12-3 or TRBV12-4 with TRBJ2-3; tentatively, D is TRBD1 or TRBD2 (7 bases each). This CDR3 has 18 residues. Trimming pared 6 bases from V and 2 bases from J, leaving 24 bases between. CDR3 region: CASRTGQPSGEITDTQYF. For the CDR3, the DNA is TGTGCCAGCAGGACGGGACAGCCGAGCGGGGAGATCACAGATACGCAGTATTTT.

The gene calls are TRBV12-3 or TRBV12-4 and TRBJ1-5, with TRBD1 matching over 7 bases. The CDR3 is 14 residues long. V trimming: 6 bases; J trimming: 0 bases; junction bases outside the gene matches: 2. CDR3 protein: CASRGTDSNQPQHF. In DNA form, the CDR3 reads TGTGCCAGCAGGGGGACAGATAGCAATCAGCCCCAGCATTTT.

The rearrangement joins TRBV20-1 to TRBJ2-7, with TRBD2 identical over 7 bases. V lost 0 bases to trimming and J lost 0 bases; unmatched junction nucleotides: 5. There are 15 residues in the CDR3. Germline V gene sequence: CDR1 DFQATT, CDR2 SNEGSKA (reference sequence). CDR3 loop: CSAREAGSSSYEQYV. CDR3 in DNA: TGCAGTGCTAGAGAAGCGGGGTCAAGCTCCTACGAGCAGTACGTC.

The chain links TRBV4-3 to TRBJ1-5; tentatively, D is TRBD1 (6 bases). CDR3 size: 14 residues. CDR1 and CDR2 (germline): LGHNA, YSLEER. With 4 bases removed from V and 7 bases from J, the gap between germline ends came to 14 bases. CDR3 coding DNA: TGCGCCAGCAGCCGGGAAGGGGGGATACAGCCCCAGCATTTT. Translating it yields CASSREGGIQPQHF.

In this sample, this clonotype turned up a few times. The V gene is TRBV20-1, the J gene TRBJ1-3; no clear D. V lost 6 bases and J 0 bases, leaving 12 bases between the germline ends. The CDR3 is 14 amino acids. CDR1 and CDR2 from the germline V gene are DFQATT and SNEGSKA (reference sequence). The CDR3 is CSAPRRDSGNTIYF. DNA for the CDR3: TGCAGTGCGCCAAGACGGGACTCTGGAAACACCATATATTTT.

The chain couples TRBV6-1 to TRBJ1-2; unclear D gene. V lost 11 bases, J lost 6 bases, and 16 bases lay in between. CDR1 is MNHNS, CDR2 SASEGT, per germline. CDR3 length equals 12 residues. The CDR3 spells CAGIGSYDGYTF. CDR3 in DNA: TGTGCCGGCATTGGATCTTATGATGGCTACACCTTC.

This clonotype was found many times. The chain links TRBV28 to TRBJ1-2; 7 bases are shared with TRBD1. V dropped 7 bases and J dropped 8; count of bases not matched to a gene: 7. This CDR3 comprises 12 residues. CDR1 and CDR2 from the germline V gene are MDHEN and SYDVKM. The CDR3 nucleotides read TGTGCCAGCACTCAGGGGGGCGTAGGCTACACCTTC. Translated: CASTQGGVGYTF.

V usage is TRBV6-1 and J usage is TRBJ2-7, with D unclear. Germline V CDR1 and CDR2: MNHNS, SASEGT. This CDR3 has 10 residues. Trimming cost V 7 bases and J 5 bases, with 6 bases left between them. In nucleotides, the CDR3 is TGTGCCAGCAATGCGGACGAGCAGTACTTC. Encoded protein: CASNADEQYF.

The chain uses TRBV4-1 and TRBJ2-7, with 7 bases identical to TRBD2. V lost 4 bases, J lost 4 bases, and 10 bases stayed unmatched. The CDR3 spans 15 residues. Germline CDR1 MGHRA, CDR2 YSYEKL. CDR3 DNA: TGCGCCAGCAGCCTTTATCCAGCGGGGAATTACGAGCAGTACGTC. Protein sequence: CASSLYPAGNYEQYV.

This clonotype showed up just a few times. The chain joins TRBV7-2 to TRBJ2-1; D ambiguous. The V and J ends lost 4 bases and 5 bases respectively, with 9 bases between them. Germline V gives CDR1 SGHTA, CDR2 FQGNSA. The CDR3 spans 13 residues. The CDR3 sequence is CASSYRQDNEQFF. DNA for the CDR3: TGTGCCAGCAGCTATCGCCAGGACAATGAGCAGTTCTTC.

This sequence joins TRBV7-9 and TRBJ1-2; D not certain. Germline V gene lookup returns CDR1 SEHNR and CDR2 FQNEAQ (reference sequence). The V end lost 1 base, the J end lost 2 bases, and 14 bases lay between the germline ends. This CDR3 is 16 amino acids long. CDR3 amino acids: CASSLVYGQSNYGYTF. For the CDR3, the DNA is TGTGCCAGCAGCTTAGTTTACGGGCAGTCGAACTATGGCTACACCTTC.

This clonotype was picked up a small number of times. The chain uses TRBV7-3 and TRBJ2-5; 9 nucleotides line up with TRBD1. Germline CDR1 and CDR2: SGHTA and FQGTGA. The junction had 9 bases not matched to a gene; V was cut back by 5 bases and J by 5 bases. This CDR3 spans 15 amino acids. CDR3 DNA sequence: TGTGCCAGCAGCCGAACAGGGGGCGGAGGGGAGACCCAGTACTTC. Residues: CASSRTGGGGETQYF. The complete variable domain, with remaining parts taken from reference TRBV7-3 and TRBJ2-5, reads GAGVSQTPSNKVTEKGKYVELRCDPISGHTALYWYRQSLGQGPEFLIYFQGTGAADDSGLPNDRFFAVRPEGSVSTLKIQRTERGDSAVYLCASSRTGGGGETQYFGPGTRLLVL.

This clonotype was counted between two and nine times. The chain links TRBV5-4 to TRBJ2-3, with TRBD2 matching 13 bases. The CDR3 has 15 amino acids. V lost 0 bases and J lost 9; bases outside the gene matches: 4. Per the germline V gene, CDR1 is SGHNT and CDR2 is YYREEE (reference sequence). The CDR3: CASSLAGLAGQTQYF. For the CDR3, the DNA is TGTGCCAGCAGCTTGGCGGGACTAGCGGGGCAGACGCAGTATTTT.

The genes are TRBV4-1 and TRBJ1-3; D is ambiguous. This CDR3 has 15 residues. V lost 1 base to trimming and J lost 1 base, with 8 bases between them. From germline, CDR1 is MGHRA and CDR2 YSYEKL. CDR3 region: CASSQAQGSGNTIYF. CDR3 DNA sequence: TGCGCCAGCAGCCAAGCGCAAGGGTCTGGAAACACCATATATTTT.